This TCR beta chain appears in the sequencing data of a study of cytomegalovirus exposure and HLA in healthy donors. Overall study results and limits: Roughly uniform sequencing depth across donors was assumed, possibly incorrectly. Later analysis suggested links between common viral pathogens and several top significant clusters. The classifier reportedly diagnosed cytomegalovirus status with high specificity and sensitivity. Among TCR beta chains, those listed as cytomegalovirus-associated numbered about 160.

The CDR3 loop spans 16 amino acids. Per germline, CDR1 MDHEN and CDR2 SYDVKM. The trim removed 4 bases at V and 3 bases at J, leaving 8 bases unmatched. Details on this clone: Antigen specificity is unknown.

In the PCR, 60 Vbeta and 13 Jbeta primers were used. The assay was immunoSEQ multiplex PCR, and TCRdb's table has in-frame clones only and misses some. The sample contains more than 95,000 clones, about three quarters of which appear only once. The sample comprised PBMCs. This chain links TRBV28 with TRBJ1-3; 8 positions agree with TRBD1. This TCR was recovered from a man aged 25-45 years in good health and CMV-seronegative. CDR3 in amino acids: CASSSMTGVRGNTIYF. The CDR3 DNA sequence: TGTGCCAGCAGTTCTATGACAGGGGTTCGTGGAAACACCATATATTTT. Using reference TRBV28 and TRBJ1-3 for the parts outside the CDR3, the full variable domain is DVKVTQSSRYLVKRTGEKVFLECVQDMDHENMFWYRQDPGLGLRLIYFSYDVKMKEKGDIPEGYSVSREKKERFSLILESASTNQTSMYLCASSSMTGVRGNTIYFGEGSWLTVV.